The following is a TCR beta chain sequence with its context. The antigen is undetermined. This sample is part of a study of cytomegalovirus exposure and HLA in healthy donors. Study-level background: T cells numbering about 179 million yielded 95 million to 140 million unique TCR beta sequences in an earlier analysis. Among the approximately 430 donors who were genotyped, about 80% fell in the genetic ancestry cluster that is associated with self-reported Caucasian donors.

Sampled while nominally healthy, donors likely had unrecorded immune exposures. Germline V gene sequence: CDR1 ENHRY, CDR2 SYGVKD. The CDR3 sequence is 20 residues long. Unmatched junction bases numbered 19, after V lost 3 bases and J lost 1 base. The PCR was carried out with 60 Vbeta primers and 13 Jbeta primers. TCRdb's table, derived via immunoSEQ multiplex PCR, lists solely in-frame clones and lacks some. The sample carries roughly 170,000 clones, approximately 84% recorded once. Overall study results and limits: HLA alleles showed associations with some 17,000 TCR beta sequences in a later analysis, at a 0.05 false discovery rate.

The clonotype was recovered from a man aged 30-40 years in good health and CMV-seronegative. V gene TRBV10-3 combines with J gene TRBJ1-1; 8 bases are shared with TRBD1. Sequenced input: PBMCs. CDR3 protein: CAISDWQKNGQGVGNTEAFF. The DNA for the CDR3 is TGTGCCATCAGTGATTGGCAGAAGAACGGACAGGGAGTAGGGAACACTGAAGCTTTCTTT.